This T cell receptor beta chain is from a study of identifying expanded T cells in peripheral blood. The repertoire was sequenced with immunoSEQ multiplex PCR; TCRdb's copy has only in-frame clones and lacks some. Among some 93,000 clones listed, roughly 87% were seen once. The length of the CDR3 is 14 residues. CDR1 KGHSH and CDR2 LQKENI come from the germline V gene. The ends were cut back, 3 bases at V and 0 bases at J, with 8 bases in the middle. The source of this sequence is a person aged 18-69 years in good health. Sequenced: blood. The chain joins TRBV18 to TRBJ2-5; D not resolved. In DNA form, the CDR3 reads TGTGCCAGCTCACCCCAAAACAACCAAGAGACCCAGTACTTC. Translated, it gives CASSPQNNQETQYF.